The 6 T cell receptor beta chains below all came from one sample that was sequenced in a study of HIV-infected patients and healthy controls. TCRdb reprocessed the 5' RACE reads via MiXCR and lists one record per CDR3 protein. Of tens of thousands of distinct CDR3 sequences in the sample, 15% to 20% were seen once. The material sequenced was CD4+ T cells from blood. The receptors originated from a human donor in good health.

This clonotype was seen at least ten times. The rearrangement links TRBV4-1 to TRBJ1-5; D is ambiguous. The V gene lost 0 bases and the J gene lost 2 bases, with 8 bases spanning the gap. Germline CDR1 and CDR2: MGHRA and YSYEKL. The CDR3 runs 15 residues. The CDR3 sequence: CASSQDAPGNQPQHF. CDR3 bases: TGCGCCAGCAGCCAAGATGCTCCGGGCAATCAGCCCCAGCATTTT.

The CDR3 region has the DNA TGTGCCAGCAGCCGCTTTGGCGGTACGAACACCGGGGAGCTGTTTTTT. It translates to CASSRFGGTNTGELFF. The chain couples TRBV3-1 to TRBJ2-2; D gene unclear. Germline V lookup: CDR1 LGHDT, CDR2 YNNKEL (reference sequence). CDR3 length equals 16 residues. V was cut by 4 bases and J by 0 bases, with 12 bases left in between.

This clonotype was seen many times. The CDR3 reads CASSPGQGRGIAKNIQYF. DNA of the CDR3: TGTGCCAGCAGTCCGGGACAGGGGAGGGGAATAGCCAAAAACATTCAGTACTTC. The chain carries TRBV6-2 or TRBV6-3 and TRBJ2-4, with 10 nucleotides matching TRBD1. The V gene's germline CDR1 is MNHEY and CDR2 SVGEGT. After removal of 5 bases from V and 0 bases from J, the junction contained 10 bases not matched to a gene. The CDR3 is 18 amino acids.

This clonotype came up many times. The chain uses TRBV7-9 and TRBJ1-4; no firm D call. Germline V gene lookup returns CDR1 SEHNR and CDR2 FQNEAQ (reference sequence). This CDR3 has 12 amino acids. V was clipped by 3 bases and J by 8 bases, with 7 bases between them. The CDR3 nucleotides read TGTGCCAGCAGCTTCGTTGGGGAAAAACTGTTTTTT. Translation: CASSFVGEKLFF.

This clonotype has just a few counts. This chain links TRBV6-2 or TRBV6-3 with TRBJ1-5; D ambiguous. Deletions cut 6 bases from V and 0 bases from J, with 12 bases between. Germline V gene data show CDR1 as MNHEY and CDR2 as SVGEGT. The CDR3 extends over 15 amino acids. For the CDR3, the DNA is TGTGCCAGCAGCCGTCGGCAAACTAGCAATCAGCCCCAGCATTTT. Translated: CASSRRQTSNQPQHF.

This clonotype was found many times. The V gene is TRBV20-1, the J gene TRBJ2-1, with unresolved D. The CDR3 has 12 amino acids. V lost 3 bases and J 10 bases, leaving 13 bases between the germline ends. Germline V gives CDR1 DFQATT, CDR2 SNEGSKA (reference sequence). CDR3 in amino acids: CSARYGRSEQFF. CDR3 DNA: TGCAGTGCTAGGTACGGAAGGAGCGAGCAGTTCTTC.